This T cell receptor beta chain was sequenced in a study of spatial heterogeneity in lung cancer. Study overall: Detected beta-chain sequences consistently exceeded alpha-chain sequences. An average of more than ten raw reads was observed per unique TCR and UMI combination.

Time point reported: sample taken at primary tumor resection. Whole RNA obtained from tumor, nontumor lung or frozen PBMC underwent sequencing without sorting. Individual TCR cDNA molecules each bore their own unique molecular identifier. TCRdb redid the calling of the 5' RACE reads with MiXCR, one entry per CDR3 protein. Of about 7,800 distinct CDR3 sequences listed, 8.6% are singletons. This clonotype was seen repeatedly, ten times or more. This beta chain is off target for a library built for alpha chains, so its abundance means little. After removal of 5 bases from V and 7 bases from J, the junction contained 16 bases not matched to a gene. CDR1 and CDR2 (germline): SEHNR, FQNEAQ (reference sequence). The CDR3 length is 18 residues.

The sequence was obtained from a male donor with early-stage non-small cell lung cancer. The sample was PBMCs, taken at surgery. The rearrangement links TRBV7-9 to TRBJ2-7; 14 nucleotides align to TRBD2. DNA of the CDR3: TGTGCCAGCAGCCCCCTAAAGCGACTAGCGGGAGGGCCGGAGGAGCAGTACTTC. It translates to CASSPLKRLAGGPEEQYF.